This T cell receptor beta chain appears in the sequencing data of a study of T cells after yellow fever vaccination. In making TCR cDNA, 5'RACE template switching added a universal primer site and UMIs to it. TCRdb passed the 5' RACE reads through MiXCR, listing each CDR3 protein once. The sample records roughly 110,000 distinct CDR3 sequences, more than 7.5% being singletons. A remark on this clonotype: A much larger clone is a single base away; this may be a read error.

V shed 2 bases and J 5 bases; nucleotides not matched to a gene: 9. The length of the CDR3 is 15 residues. The germline V gene encodes CDR1 SGHRS and CDR2 YFSETQ. The sample was CD8+ T cells sorted from PBMCs, taken 45 days after the yellow fever booster vaccination. The V call is TRBV5-1, the J call TRBJ2-5; 7 bases are a match to TRBD2. The origin of this receptor is a man in his thirties or forties who received the YFV17D yellow fever vaccine. CDR3 bases: TGCGCCAGCAGCTTCACAGCGGGAATCCACGAGACCCAGTACTTC. Amino acid sequence: CASSFTAGIHETQYF.